Listed below are T cell receptor beta chains from one sample, sequenced in a study of CD8+ T cells in alopecia areata. Sequencing used immunoSEQ multiplex PCR; TCRdb keeps in-frame clones, though not all of them. Found here are approximately 210,000 clones, 64% of them singletons; the top ten hold 3.5% to 5%. The source was CD4+ T cells sorted from blood, collected at week 4, from a patient treated with tofacitinib. The receptor source for this set is a human donor with alopecia areata. Each CDR3 is given with its conserved first and last residue. The D gene is left open where the match is weak. Rows may omit the clone size; those that give it use once, few, many or a size class.

d_call | j_call | v_call | clone_size | cdr3_aa | cdr3_nt
TRBD1 | TRBJ2-7 | TRBV9 | - | CASSLSSGTGGHEQYF | TGTGCCAGCAGCTTATCCTCCGGGACAGGCGGCCACGAGCAGTACTTC
TRBD1 | TRBJ2-3 | TRBV4-3 | few | CASSPSPGQGADTQYF | TGCGCCAGCAGCCCAAGTCCGGGACAGGGGGCAGATACGCAGTATTTT
TRBD1 | TRBJ2-2 | TRBV6-5 | - | CATHPGTGGTGELFF | TGTGCCACTCACCCCGGGACAGGGGGCACCGGGGAGCTGTTTTTT
- | TRBJ1-2 | TRBV30 | - | CAWSPRTVRYGYTF | TGTGCCTGGAGTCCAAGGACGGTACGCTATGGCTACACCTTC
TRBD1 | TRBJ1-1 | TRBV27 | once | CASSLMQGAEAFF | TGTGCCAGCAGTTTAATGCAGGGGGCTGAAGCTTTCTTT
- | TRBJ1-2 | TRBV29-1 | - | CSVARASARGRYGYTF | TGCAGCGTCGCTCGGGCATCTGCTCGGGGTCGCTATGGCTACACCTTC
- | TRBJ2-2 | TRBV6-5 | - | CATSYAGAGELFF | TGTGCCACCAGTTACGCCGGGGCCGGGGAGCTGTTTTTT
- | TRBJ1-1 | TRBV5-4 | - | CASSPSPGDTEAFF | TGTGCCAGCAGCCCCAGTCCAGGGGACACTGAAGCTTTCTTT
TRBD1 | TRBJ2-7 | TRBV30 | few | CAYHDRVTYEQYF | TGTGCATATCACGACAGGGTAACCTACGAGCAGTACTTC
- | TRBJ1-1 | TRBV25-1 | - | CASRETGANTEAFF | TGTGCCAGCAGAGAGACAGGCGCGAACACTGAAGCTTTCTTT
TRBD2 | TRBJ2-7 | TRBV5-6 | - | CASSATSGGAAYEQYF | TGTGCCAGCAGCGCGACTAGCGGGGGGGCCGCCTACGAGCAGTACTTC
TRBD1 | TRBJ2-1 | TRBV11-2 | - | CASSSLGQGQNEQFF | TGTGCCAGCAGCTCCCTGGGACAGGGACAAAATGAGCAGTTCTTC
TRBD2 | TRBJ2-1 | TRBV5-1 | - | CASRGSGGDNEQFF | TGCGCCAGCAGGGGGAGCGGGGGAGACAATGAGCAGTTCTTC
TRBD1 | TRBJ2-5 | TRBV30 | - | CAWSVQRTGPETQYF | TGTGCCTGGAGTGTACAACGGACAGGGCCGGAGACCCAGTACTTC
TRBD1 | TRBJ1-6 | TRBV6-5 | - | CASRPGGLYNSPLHF | TGTGCCAGCAGACCAGGGGGCTTGTATAATTCACCCCTCCACTTT
TRBD1 | TRBJ1-1 | TRBV2 | - | CASSGQGYTEAFF | TGTGCCAGCAGCGGACAGGGGTACACTGAAGCTTTCTTT
TRBD1 | TRBJ1-2 | TRBV4-3 | - | CASSPGTGNNYGYTF | TGCGCCAGCAGCCCTGGGACAGGGAATAACTATGGCTACACCTTC
TRBD2 | TRBJ2-7 | TRBV6-5 | - | CASSVLAGGYEQYF | TGTGCCAGCAGCGTCCTAGCGGGGGGCTACGAGCAGTACTTC
- | TRBJ2-7 | TRBV29-1 | - | CSVGGRSSSYEQYF | TGCAGCGTTGGGGGACGGTCGAGCTCCTACGAGCAGTACTTC
- | TRBJ2-2 | TRBV29-1 | - | CSVAQGLDTGELFF | TGCAGCGTTGCCCAGGGGTTGGACACCGGGGAGCTGTTTTTT
TRBD1 | TRBJ2-7 | TRBV29-1 | - | CSVGDRAGQYF | TGCAGCGTTGGGGACAGGGCCGGGCAGTACTTC
- | TRBJ2-1 | TRBV7-2 | once | CASRGRNEQFF | TGTGCCAGTAGAGGGCGCAATGAGCAGTTCTTC
TRBD2 | TRBJ2-5 | TRBV4-1 | few | CASSQEGLANARTQYF | TGCGCCAGCAGCCAAGAGGGACTAGCGAACGCTCGGACCCAGTACTTC
- | TRBJ2-7 | TRBV5-1 | - | CASSLDRADEQYF | TGCGCCAGCAGCTTGGATAGGGCGGACGAGCAGTACTTC
- | TRBJ1-4 | TRBV4-2 | once | CASSHVEGREKLFF | TGTGCCAGCAGCCATGTGGAGGGGCGGGAAAAACTGTTTTTT
- | TRBJ1-1 | TRBV7-9 | few | CASTISGVNTEAFF | TGTGCCAGCACCATATCCGGGGTGAACACTGAAGCTTTCTTT
TRBD1 | TRBJ1-2 | TRBV5-1 | - | CASSSLGQNYGYTF | TGCGCCAGCAGCTCGTTGGGACAGAACTATGGCTACACCTTC
TRBD2 | TRBJ2-7 | TRBV10-3 | few | CAISEVSGGASEQYF | TGTGCCATCAGTGAGGTCAGCGGGGGGGCCAGCGAGCAGTACTTC
- | TRBJ1-1 | TRBV20-1 | - | CSARIRGTFF | TGCAGTGCTAGAATACGGGGAACTTTCTTT
TRBD1 | TRBJ2-4 | TRBV6-6 | - | CATSGQALAKNIQYF | TGTGCCACCTCGGGACAGGCTCTAGCCAAAAACATTCAGTACTTC
TRBD1 | TRBJ2-3 | TRBV18 | - | CASSQDRGTDTQYF | TGTGCCAGCTCACAGGACAGGGGCACAGATACGCAGTATTTT
TRBD1 | TRBJ1-5 | TRBV29-1 | - | CSVTEGAHSNQPQHF | TGCAGCGTTACCGAGGGGGCCCATAGCAATCAGCCCCAGCATTTT
- | TRBJ1-1 | TRBV9 | - | CASSVESYETKAFF | TGTGCCAGCAGCGTAGAGAGTTATGAGACAAAAGCTTTCTTT
TRBD1 | TRBJ1-6 | TRBV27 | - | CASSLQGVSSPLHF | TGTGCCAGCAGTTTACAGGGGGTTAGTTCACCCCTCCACTTT
TRBD2 | TRBJ2-6 | TRBV27 | - | CASSLFARGGSGANVLTF | TGTGCCAGCAGTTTATTCGCTCGCGGGGGGTCTGGGGCCAACGTCCTGACTTTC
TRBD1 | TRBJ2-3 | TRBV30 | few | CAWGTGGSADTQYF | TGTGCCTGGGGGACAGGGGGCAGCGCAGATACGCAGTATTTT